This TCR beta chain derives from a study of Ad26.COV2.S vaccination and SARS-CoV-2 variants. Clones were read by immunoSEQ multiplex PCR, and TCRdb kept only the in-frame ones, dropping some. Seen here are about 350,000 clones, 92% observed once, and the top ten hold 3.5% to 4.5%. The germline V and J ends were trimmed by 8 bases and 9 bases, with 14 bases remaining between them. The CDR3 spans 12 residues. Germline V CDR1 and CDR2: LNHNV, YYDKDF (reference sequence). This clone was counted only a few times. The clonotype comes from a human donor who had recovered from COVID-19. The chain combines TRBV15 with TRBJ1-5; a possible D gene is TRBD1 (5 bases). The sequencing used peripheral blood, collected after recovery from COVID-19. The CDR3 is CATGAGSLPQHF. The CDR3 DNA is TGTGCCACCGGGGCGGGGTCGCTGCCCCAGCATTTT.